This T cell receptor beta chain was profiled in a study of T cells in Graves' hyperthyroidism and ophthalmopathy. The investigators amplified TCR beta CDR3 regions from RNA transcripts. The primer set for the first-round RT-PCR of the TCR CDR3 was HTBI. A single record per CDR3 protein comes from TCRdb applying MiXCR to the multiplex PCR reads. The sample shows under 350,000 distinct CDR3 sequences, 21% of them seen only once. The CDR3 totals 16 residues. Trimming at V came to 4 bases and at J to 6 bases, leaving 10 bases not matched to a gene. Germline V gene sequence: CDR1 MNHGY, CDR2 SVAAGI. Orbital computed tomography, thyroid ultrasound, serum thyroxine and TRAb, and clinical symptoms together informed the diagnoses.

The receptor's source is a woman aged 45-60 years with Graves' hyperthyroidism. The chain recombines TRBV6-9 with TRBJ1-2; 11 bases line up with TRBD1. The sample consisted of blood. CDR3 loop: CASSFSRTGGADGYTF. CDR3 sequence (DNA): TGTGCCAGCAGTTTTTCCCGGACAGGGGGCGCGGATGGCTACACCTTC.